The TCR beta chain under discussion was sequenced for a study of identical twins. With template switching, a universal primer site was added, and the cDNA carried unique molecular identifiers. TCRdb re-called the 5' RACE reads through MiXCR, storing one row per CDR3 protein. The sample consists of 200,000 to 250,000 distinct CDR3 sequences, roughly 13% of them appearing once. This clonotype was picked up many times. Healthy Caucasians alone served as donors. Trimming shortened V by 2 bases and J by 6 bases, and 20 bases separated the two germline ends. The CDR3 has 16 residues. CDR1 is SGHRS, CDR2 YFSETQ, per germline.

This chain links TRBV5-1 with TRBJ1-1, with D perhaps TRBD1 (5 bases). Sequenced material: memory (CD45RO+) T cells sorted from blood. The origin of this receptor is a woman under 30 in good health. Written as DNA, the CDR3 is TGCGCCAGCAGCTTATCTCCGGGACCCAAGAAGGCTGAAGCTTTCTTT. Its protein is CASSLSPGPKKAEAFF.